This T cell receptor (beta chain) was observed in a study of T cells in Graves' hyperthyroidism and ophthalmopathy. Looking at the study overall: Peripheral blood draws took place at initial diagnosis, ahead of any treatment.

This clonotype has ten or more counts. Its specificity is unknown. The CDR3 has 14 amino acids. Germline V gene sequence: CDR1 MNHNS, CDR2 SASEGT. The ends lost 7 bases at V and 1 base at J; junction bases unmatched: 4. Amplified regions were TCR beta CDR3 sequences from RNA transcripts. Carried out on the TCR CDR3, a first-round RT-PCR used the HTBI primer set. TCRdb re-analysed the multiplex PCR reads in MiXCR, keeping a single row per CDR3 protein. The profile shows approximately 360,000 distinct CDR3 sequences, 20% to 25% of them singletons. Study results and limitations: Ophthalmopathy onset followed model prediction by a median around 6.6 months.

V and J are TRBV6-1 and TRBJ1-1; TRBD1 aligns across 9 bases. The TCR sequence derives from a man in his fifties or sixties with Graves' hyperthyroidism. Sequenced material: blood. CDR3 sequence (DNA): TGTGCCAGCACGGCACAGGGGGCGAACACTGAAGCTTTCTTT. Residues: CASTAQGANTEAFF.